One and the same sample provided the 12 T cell receptor beta chains below, sequenced in a study of brain metastases from non-small cell lung cancer. Clones were sequenced by immunoSEQ multiplex PCR, and TCRdb holds only the in-frame ones, with some missing. The sample comprises about 8,000 clones, just under 85% of which are singletons, and around 4.4% rests with the top ten. The specimen sequenced was primary lung tumor tissue. The receptor source for this set is a donor at least 40 years old with non-small cell lung cancer.

CDR3 DNA sequence: TGCAGCATTGGCGTCTCAGATACGCAGTATTTT. Protein product: CSIGVSDTQYF. The chain is built from TRBV29-1 and TRBJ2-3, with D unresolved. The germline V gene has CDR1 SQVTM and CDR2 ANQGSEA. The V end was cut by 8 bases, the J end by 4 bases, with 10 bases between. The CDR3 has 11 residues.

The chain recombines TRBV18 with TRBJ2-5, with a possible D match to TRBD1 (6 bases). From germline, CDR1 is KGHSH and CDR2 LQKENI. With 6 bases removed from V and 2 bases from J, the gap between germline ends came to 10 bases. The CDR3 contains 13 residues. CDR3 nucleotide sequence: TGTGCCAGCTCCTTCGGACAGCAAGAGACCCAGTACTTC. The encoded protein is CASSFGQQETQYF.

A few counts support this clone. This chain joins TRBV6-2 or TRBV6-3 and TRBJ2-3; a weak D match, TRBD2 (5 bases). CDR1 and CDR2 from the germline V gene are MNHEY and SVGEGT. V lost 2 bases and J lost 2, with 11 bases in between. The CDR3 is made up of 15 amino acids. The CDR3 DNA reads TGTGCCAGCAGTTACCGCCCCGGGGTCACAGATACGCAGTATTTT. Translation gives CASSYRPGVTDTQYF.

The genes are TRBV5-5 and TRBJ1-5, with D unresolved. Trimming removed 0 bases at V and 3 bases at J, with 7 bases between. CDR1 and CDR2 (germline): SGHKS, YYEKEE (reference sequence). The CDR3 has 14 residues. The CDR3 loop reads CASSLDSDNQPQHF. As DNA, the CDR3 is TGTGCCAGCAGCTTGGACAGTGACAATCAGCCCCAGCATTTT.

This rearrangement joins TRBV7-2 to TRBJ2-7; either TRBD1 or TRBD2 may supply D (5 bases each). The germline V gene has CDR1 SGHTA and CDR2 FQGNSA. The CDR3 spans 16 residues. Trimming left V 1 base short and J 0 bases short, with 13 bases between. DNA of the CDR3: TGTGCCAGCAGCTTAGACGGGGCAGGCGGCTCCTACGAGCAGTACTTC. It specifies CASSLDGAGGSYEQYF.

V and J are TRBV6-1 and TRBJ1-1; D ambiguous. Germline V gene lookup returns CDR1 MNHNS and CDR2 SASEGT. With 1 base removed from V and 8 bases from J, the gap between germline ends came to 14 bases. The CDR3 length is 14 residues. CDR3 nucleotide sequence: TGTGCCAGCAGTGAAGGAATCAATCCCGGAGAAGCTTTCTTT. This sequence encodes CASSEGINPGEAFF.

This chain uses TRBV7-2 with TRBJ2-3, with 9 bases fitting TRBD2. The ends lost 3 bases at V and 4 bases at J; junction bases unmatched: 5. From germline, CDR1 is SGHTA and CDR2 FQGNSA. CDR3 size: 15 residues. The CDR3 DNA follows: TGTGCCAGCAGCTTTAGCGGGGGAGTTGCAGATACGCAGTATTTT. Protein: CASSFSGGVADTQYF.

V usage is TRBV28 and J usage is TRBJ2-1, with 12 positions matching TRBD2. The germline V gene encodes CDR1 MDHEN and CDR2 SYDVKM. V dropped 7 bases and J dropped 8; count of bases not matched to a gene: 9. CDR3 length: 15 amino acids. CDR3 residues: CASNSLAGGGYEQFF. The CDR3 DNA follows: TGTGCCAGCAATTCCCTAGCGGGGGGGGGCTATGAGCAGTTCTTC.

J is TRBJ1-2 and V is TRBV6-2 or TRBV6-3; maybe TRBD1 (6 bases). Germline V gene data show CDR1 as MNHEY and CDR2 as SVGEGT. With 4 bases removed from V and 8 bases from J, the gap between germline ends came to 14 bases. This CDR3 contains 13 residues. The CDR3 loop reads CASSSQGRRGYTF. DNA for the CDR3: TGTGCCAGCAGTTCACAGGGACGCCGCGGCTACACCTTC.

This clone was seen a handful of times. The sample carries other DNA sequences with the same CDR3. The chain employs TRBV6-6 and TRBJ1-1; 8 bases line up with TRBD1. Per the germline V gene, CDR1 is MNHNY and CDR2 is SVGAGI (reference sequence). CDR3 size: 15 residues. V shed 2 bases, J shed 1 base, and the junction held 3 bases outside the gene matches. CDR3 DNA sequence: TGTGCCAGCAGTTACCAGGGGGCGGAGAACACTGAAGCTTTCTTT. This gives the protein CASSYQGAENTEAFF.

In this sample, this clone turned up once. This chain connects TRBV7-2 to TRBJ1-5; D not certain. The CDR3 loop spans 17 amino acids. Germline V gene sequence: CDR1 SGHTA, CDR2 FQGNSA. V lost 0 bases and J lost 5, with 17 bases in between. CDR3 sequence reads: CASSLAFDTVHYQPQHF. Written as DNA, the CDR3 is TGTGCCAGCAGCTTAGCGTTTGATACAGTACACTATCAGCCCCAGCATTTT.

This clone is a singleton in its sample. This chain connects TRBV6-6 to TRBJ1-3; 10 nucleotides line up with TRBD1. CDR3 length: 17 amino acids. Germline loops: CDR1 MNHNY, CDR2 SVGAGI (reference sequence). Germline trimming cut 5 bases from V and 4 bases from J; bases unmatched to any gene: 11. The DNA for the CDR3 is TGTGCCAGCAGTCGGAGTAACGGACAGGGGGTAGGAAACACCATATATTTT. As protein: CASSRSNGQGVGNTIYF.